The entry below gives a single T cell receptor (beta chain) sequence along with its context. Its antigen is not identified. V was pared by 5 bases and J by 4 bases, with 4 bases of the junction left unmatched. Germline V gene sequence: CDR1 SEHNR, CDR2 FQNEAQ (reference sequence). The CDR3 contains 14 residues. The data derive from a study of cytotoxic CD8 clonotypes in ibrutinib-treated CLL. Study at large: Once patients had received a median 12 months of treatment, range 6 to 36, response samples were obtained. The study, taken as a whole, reports: Rare overall, public clonotypes shrank or held steady under therapy. Upon ibrutinib response clonality rose, and upon progression it fell back toward baseline.

Here immunoSEQ multiplex PCR was the method, and the copy in TCRdb shows in-frame clones only, minus some. There are around 130,000 clones in the sample; approximately 80% occur only once, and 3.3% lies in the top ten. The rearrangement joins TRBV7-9 to TRBJ1-1, with 10 bases matching TRBD1. The sequence derives from a human donor with chronic lymphocytic leukemia. The sample in question was PBMCs, obtained after 24 months of ibrutinib treatment. The CDR3 DNA sequence: TGTGCCAGCAGCGACCGGACAGGGGGCACTGAAGCTTTCTTT. Translating gives CASSDRTGGTEAFF.